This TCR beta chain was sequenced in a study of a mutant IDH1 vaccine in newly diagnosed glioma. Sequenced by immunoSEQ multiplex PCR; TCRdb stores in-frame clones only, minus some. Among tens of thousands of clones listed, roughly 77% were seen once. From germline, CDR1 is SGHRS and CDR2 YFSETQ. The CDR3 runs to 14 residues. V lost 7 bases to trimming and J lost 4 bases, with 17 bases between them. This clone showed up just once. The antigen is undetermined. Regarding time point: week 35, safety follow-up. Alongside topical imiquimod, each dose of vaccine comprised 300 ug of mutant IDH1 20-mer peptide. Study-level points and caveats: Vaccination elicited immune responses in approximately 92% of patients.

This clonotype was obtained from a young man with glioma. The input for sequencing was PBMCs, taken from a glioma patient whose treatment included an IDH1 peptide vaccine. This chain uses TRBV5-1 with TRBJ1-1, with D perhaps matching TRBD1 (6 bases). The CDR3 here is CASFQAGVGTEAFF. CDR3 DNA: TGCGCCAGCTTCCAGGCAGGGGTCGGCACTGAAGCTTTCTTT.